This TCR beta chain was sequenced during a study of T-cell memory formation after mild COVID-19. TCRdb used MiXCR to reprocess the 5' RACE reads, holding one entry per CDR3 protein. Here the sample spans 150,000 or so distinct CDR3 sequences, 9.5% to 13% being singletons. The CDR3 extends over 14 amino acids. Germline CDR1 reads MNHEY; CDR2 reads SVGAGI. V trimming: 5 bases; J trimming: 3 bases; junction bases outside the gene matches: 5. This clonotype showed up just a few times. The rearrangement joins TRBV6-5 to TRBJ2-7, with 9 bases matching TRBD1. Sequenced material: PBMCs or a T cell subset sorted from them (not recorded which). This clonotype was sampled from a man aged 18 to 30 who had mild COVID-19 (a few samples of this study predate the infection). Cell type and time point are not known. The CDR3 DNA reads TGTGCCAGCAGTCACGGGGGACAGGGCTACGAGCAGTACTTC. Its translation is CASSHGGQGYEQYF.